Ten or more counts support the clone carrying this TCR beta chain. The protocol was immunoSEQ multiplex PCR, while the TCRdb copy is restricted to in-frame clones and leaves out a portion. The sample lists approximately 390,000 clones, around 87% seen once, with about 2.3% in the top ten. This CDR3 comprises 17 residues. With 6 bases clipped from V and 8 bases from J, the junction kept 16 bases outside the gene matches. Germline CDR1 MRHNA, CDR2 SNTAGT. Those enrolled in Seattle joined during active infection and were followed longitudinally afterward. The sample belongs to a study of blood T cell repertoires in COVID-19. Study in general: The United States, Italy and Spain were the sources of the acute and convalescent COVID-19 samples.

Specimen: peripheral blood. The TCR comes from a woman aged 55-69 years with COVID-19, enrolled during active disease. The V and J genes are TRBV6-4 and TRBJ1-2; 12 positions agree with TRBD1. CDR3 DNA sequence: TGTGCCAGCAGCACAACCTACCCGGGACAGGGGGCCCGAGGCTACACCTTC. Protein product: CASSTTYPGQGARGYTF.